Listed here is a single T cell receptor (beta chain). The data stem from a study of blood T cell repertoires in COVID-19. This CDR3 contains 15 residues. The germline V gene has CDR1 SGHNT and CDR2 YYREEE (reference sequence). V lost 4 bases to trimming and J lost 2 bases, with 14 bases between them. TCRdb keeps only in-frame clones here, not all; method: immunoSEQ multiplex PCR. The sample shows around 86,000 clones, approximately 80% of them seen only once. Specimen: peripheral blood. The V gene is TRBV5-4, the J gene TRBJ2-3; D perhaps matches TRBD2 (7 bases). This receptor was obtained from a human donor in a cohort sampled during active COVID-19. Here the CDR3 DNA reads TGTGCCAGCAGCCAATCCCGGGGGGCCACAGATACGCAGTATTTT. This codes for CASSQSRGATDTQYF.